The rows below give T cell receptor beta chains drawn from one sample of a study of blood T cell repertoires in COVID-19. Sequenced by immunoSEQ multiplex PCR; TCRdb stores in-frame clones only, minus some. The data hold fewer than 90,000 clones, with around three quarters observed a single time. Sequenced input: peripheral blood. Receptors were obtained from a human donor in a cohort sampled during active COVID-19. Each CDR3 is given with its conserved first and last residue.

CDR3 protein: CASSRQTSGGLNEQFF
V gene: TRBV4-1
J gene: TRBJ2-1

CDR3 protein: CASSYGGWTEAFF
V gene: TRBV6-2/TRBV6-3
J gene: TRBJ1-1

CDR3 protein: CASNPHPREGGELFF
V gene: TRBV7-6
J gene: TRBJ2-2

CDR3 protein: CASSKEGAPNTGELFF
V gene: TRBV21-1
J gene: TRBJ2-2

CDR3 protein: CASLGRNYQETQYF
V gene: TRBV28
J gene: TRBJ2-5

CDR3 protein: CATELAGVYNEQFF
V gene: TRBV2
J gene: TRBJ2-1

CDR3 protein: CASTKQGGGYTGELFF
V gene: TRBV7-6
J gene: TRBJ2-2

CDR3 protein: CASSLLAVTQFF
V gene: TRBV2
J gene: TRBJ2-1

CDR3 protein: CASSPRGWNSPLHF
V gene: TRBV7-8
J gene: TRBJ1-6

CDR3 protein: CASSFASTGELFF
V gene: TRBV12-3/TRBV12-4
J gene: TRBJ2-2

CDR3 protein: CASSDVAGYNEQFF
V gene: TRBV5-1
J gene: TRBJ2-1

CDR3 protein: CASSQDSGTAGDGYTF
V gene: TRBV4-3
J gene: TRBJ1-2

CDR3 protein: CASSLGTSGGYEQYF
V gene: TRBV5-6
J gene: TRBJ2-7

CDR3 protein: CASSNQGTDTQYF
V gene: TRBV6-6
J gene: TRBJ2-3

CDR3 protein: CASSYSAGGWETQYF
V gene: TRBV6-5
J gene: TRBJ2-5

CDR3 protein: CSVMGGSTEAFF
V gene: TRBV29-1
J gene: TRBJ1-1

CDR3 protein: CASSFHGAKNIQYF
V gene: TRBV27
J gene: TRBJ2-4

CDR3 protein: CASRLTGTDKNIQYF
V gene: TRBV28
J gene: TRBJ2-4

CDR3 protein: CASSFGLALTGELFF
V gene: TRBV7-3
J gene: TRBJ2-2

CDR3 protein: CASSRGTGKHQPQHF
V gene: TRBV7-9
J gene: TRBJ1-5

CDR3 protein: CASSHQHGNEQFF
V gene: TRBV3-1/TRBV3-2
J gene: TRBJ2-1

CDR3 protein: CASSLGHSQYF
V gene: TRBV19
J gene: TRBJ2-5

CDR3 protein: CASSQDPNRGSNEQFF
V gene: TRBV4-3
J gene: TRBJ2-1

CDR3 protein: CASSPGQGRNIQYF
V gene: TRBV28
J gene: TRBJ2-4

CDR3 protein: CASSLGQLTTDTQYF
V gene: TRBV5-6
J gene: TRBJ2-3

CDR3 protein: CASSWEPGNTEAFF
V gene: TRBV6-2/TRBV6-3
J gene: TRBJ1-1

CDR3 protein: CASSRRRTSGRRTDTQYF
V gene: TRBV2
J gene: TRBJ2-3

CDR3 protein: CASSPRVGETQYF
V gene: TRBV27
J gene: TRBJ2-5

CDR3 protein: CARGKDSILDYYEQYF
V gene: TRBV27
J gene: TRBJ2-7

CDR3 protein: CASRDSSNQPQHF
V gene: TRBV12-3/TRBV12-4
J gene: TRBJ1-5

CDR3 protein: CASSLKRNTGELFF
V gene: TRBV7-2
J gene: TRBJ2-2

CDR3 protein: CASSFRLAGLGNEQFF
V gene: TRBV28
J gene: TRBJ2-1

CDR3 protein: CSVRGLPPGDEQYF
V gene: TRBV29-1
J gene: TRBJ2-7

CDR3 protein: CASSQASGASYNEQFF
V gene: TRBV4-3
J gene: TRBJ2-1

CDR3 protein: CASSQDLTSGKSTDTQYF
V gene: TRBV4-1
J gene: TRBJ2-3

CDR3 protein: CASSEQVYEQYF
V gene: TRBV2
J gene: TRBJ2-7

CDR3 protein: CASSHRAEAFF
V gene: TRBV28
J gene: TRBJ1-1

CDR3 protein: CASSLAPSRGGYNEQFF
V gene: TRBV7-2
J gene: TRBJ2-1

CDR3 protein: CASSLSSGRLSNEQFF
V gene: TRBV4-2
J gene: TRBJ2-1

CDR3 protein: CASSAGGVTSGRPEQFF
V gene: TRBV19
J gene: TRBJ2-1